The entry that follows covers one TCR beta chain sequence. Antigen specificity is unknown. Germline CDR1 SGDLS, CDR2 YYNGEE. CDR3 size: 15 residues. V lost 1 base to trimming and J lost 6 bases, with 14 bases between them. The data originate from a study of cytomegalovirus exposure and HLA in healthy donors. Points from the study as a whole: Investigators reported 150 to 200 TCR beta chains as tied to cytomegalovirus. Across HLA loci, a later analysis found differing TCR association rates, with DRB1 most and HLA-C fewest. Among the sequence variants, a highly shared cluster was likely an artifact of sequencing. Reports indicate that TCR beta sequences accurately predicted the HLA-A and HLA-B alleles of most subjects.

60 Vbeta and 13 Jbeta primers were used in PCR. The data were produced by immunoSEQ multiplex PCR, yet TCRdb's version contains in-frame clones alone and is incomplete. Found here are 70,000 or so clones, roughly four fifths of them singletons; the top ten hold 1.9%. The clonotype comes from a man aged 18 to 29 in good health and CMV-seronegative. The chain has TRBV9 and TRBJ1-5; D possibly corresponds to TRBD1 (5 bases). What was sequenced was PBMCs. CDR3 DNA: TGTGCCAGCAGCGTAACGGGGGTAGGGGTTCAGCCCCAGCATTTT. Residues: CASSVTGVGVQPQHF. Looking up the rest from reference TRBV9 and TRBJ1-5 gives the full variable domain: DSGVTQTPKHLITATGQRVTLRCSPRSGDLSVYWYQQSLDQGLQFLIQYYNGEERAKGNILERFSAQQFPDLHSELNLSSLELGDSALYFCASSVTGVGVQPQHFGDGTRLSIL.